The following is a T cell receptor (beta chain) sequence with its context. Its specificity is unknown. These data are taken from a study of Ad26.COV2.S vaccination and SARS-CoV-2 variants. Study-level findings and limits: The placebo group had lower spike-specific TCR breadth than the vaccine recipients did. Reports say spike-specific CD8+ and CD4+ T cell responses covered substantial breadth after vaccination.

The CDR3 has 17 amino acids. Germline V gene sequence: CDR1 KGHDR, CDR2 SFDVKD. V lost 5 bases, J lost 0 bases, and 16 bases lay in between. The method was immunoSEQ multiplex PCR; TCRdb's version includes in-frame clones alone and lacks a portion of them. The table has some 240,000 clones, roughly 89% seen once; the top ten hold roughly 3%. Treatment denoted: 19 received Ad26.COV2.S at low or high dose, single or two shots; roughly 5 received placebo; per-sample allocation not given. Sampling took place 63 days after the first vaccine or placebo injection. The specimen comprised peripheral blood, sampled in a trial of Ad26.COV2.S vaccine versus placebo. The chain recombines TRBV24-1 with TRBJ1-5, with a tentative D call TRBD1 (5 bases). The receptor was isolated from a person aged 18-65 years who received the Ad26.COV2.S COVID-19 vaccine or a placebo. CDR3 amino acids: CATSAGVAPYSNQPQHF. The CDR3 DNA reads TGTGCCACCAGTGCGGGGGTGGCACCTTATAGCAATCAGCCCCAGCATTTT.